This T cell receptor beta chain stems from a study of T cells in Graves' hyperthyroidism and ophthalmopathy. Study-wide background: Staff took peripheral blood when the initial diagnosis was made, before any treatment began.

The TCR beta CDR3 regions underwent amplification using RNA transcripts as the source. A first-round RT-PCR of the TCR CDR3 used the HTBI primer set. TCRdb reprocessed the multiplex PCR reads with MiXCR, giving one entry per CDR3 protein. Of 250,000 to 300,000 distinct CDR3 sequences in the sample, roughly 15% were seen once. A note on this clonotype: No antigen is known for it.

V shed 2 bases and J 5 bases; nucleotides not matched to a gene: 7. Germline CDR1 and CDR2: MNHEY and SVGEGT. The CDR3 extends over 16 amino acids. Uncontrolled infection, other autoimmune disease, pregnancy or lactation barred patients from enrollment. PBMCs were derived from roughly 9.6 ml fresh peripheral blood. Study findings and constraints: Among thyroid clonotypes expanded above 0.001, most also appeared in blood.

The J gene is TRBJ1-5, the V gene TRBV6-2 or TRBV6-3, with TRBD1 matching over 9 bases. The sequence came from a woman between 40 and 50 years old with Graves' hyperthyroidism that later progressed to Graves' ophthalmopathy. Source material: blood. The CDR3 loop is CASSYAGTGGYQPQHF. In nucleotides, the CDR3 is TGTGCCAGCAGTTACGCGGGAACAGGGGGCTATCAGCCCCAGCATTTT.